This note documents a single T cell receptor (beta chain) sequence. Antigen specificity is unknown. Construction of TCR beta libraries was performed using quantitative 5'-RACE with molecular barcodes. TCRdb re-called the 5' RACE reads through MiXCR, storing one row per CDR3 protein. The table lists 100,000 to 150,000 distinct CDR3 sequences, about an eighth of them singletons. The data derive from a study of CD8 T cells in ankylosing spondylitis. Study conclusions and caveats: Reportedly, matched ankylosing spondylitis synovial fluid was significantly enriched for disease-linked clones. Fewer than 10 highly homologous variants made up a TCR beta motif that seemed to typify ankylosing spondylitis blood.

The V gene lost 5 bases and the J gene lost 2 bases, with 16 bases spanning the gap. CDR1 is SGHVS and CDR2 is FQNEAQ in the germline V gene. The CDR3 sequence is 15 residues long. The sequencing input was blood, either unsorted or a sorted T cell fraction (not recorded which). This sequence was found in a female donor with ankylosing spondylitis or in good health (not recorded which). This chain links TRBV7-8 with TRBJ2-7, with D uncertain. The CDR3 coding sequence is TGTGCCAGCAGCAGGTTCTTAGGGAAACCCTACGAGCAGTACTTC. Protein product: CASSRFLGKPYEQYF.